This T cell receptor (beta chain) is from a study of patients and donors after allogeneic stem cell transplantation. Using its own MiXCR run on the RT-PCR reads, TCRdb lists one record per CDR3 protein. The repertoire consists of roughly 230,000 distinct CDR3 sequences, with 14% occurring once and the leading ten covering 9.5% to 13%. The CDR3 extends over 15 amino acids. Trimming stripped 1 base from V and 0 bases from J, with 9 bases between. CDR1 and CDR2 from the germline V gene are SGHTA and FQGNSA. This clonotype was observed a handful of times. Source material: blood, either unsorted or a sorted T cell fraction (not recorded which). This receptor was identified in a human donor who was either an allogeneic HSCT recipient or a stem cell or donor lymphocyte infusion donor (not recorded which). It is not recorded whose cells these are; they may come from a transplant donor. The chain employs TRBV7-2 and TRBJ1-2; D is unresolved. The DNA of the CDR3 is TGTGCCAGCAGCTTAGGAAGATCAGCTAACTATGGCTACACCTTC. Translation gives CASSLGRSANYGYTF.